These T cell receptor beta chains were read from a single sample in a study of CD8+CD57+ T cells in acquired aplastic anemia. TCRdb recomputed calls from the reads with MiXCR, one row per CDR3 protein. The repertoire includes around 68,000 distinct CDR3 sequences, roughly 50% of them detected once, and roughly 8% sits in the top ten. The sample was sorted CD4+, CD8+, or CD8+CD57+ T cells (not recorded which) from PBMCs. All receptors come from a human donor in good health, serving as a control. The CDR3 runs from the conserved cysteine through the conserved F or W. D genes are given only for firm matches. Where a row states a size, it is once, few, many or the class of an expanded clone; other rows omit it.

d_gene: NA
j_gene: TRBJ2-7
v_gene: TRBV12-3/TRBV12-4
abundance: NA
CDR3aa: CASSRTVPYEQYF
CDR3nt: TGTGCCAGCAGCCGAACGGTACCCTACGAGCAGTACTTC

d_gene: NA
j_gene: TRBJ1-1
v_gene: TRBV10-3
abundance: NA
CDR3aa: CAISESGDLNTEAFF
CDR3nt: TGTGCCATCAGTGAGTCCGGGGACTTGAACACTGAAGCTTTCTTT

d_gene: NA
j_gene: TRBJ2-1
v_gene: TRBV20-1
abundance: many
CDR3aa: CSASFPVGAHNEQFF
CDR3nt: TGCAGTGCTAGTTTTCCCGTGGGGGCCCACAATGAGCAGTTCTTC

d_gene: NA
j_gene: TRBJ2-5
v_gene: TRBV6-1
abundance: many
CDR3aa: CASSARRWETQYF
CDR3nt: TGTGCCAGCAGTGCGCGGAGGTGGGAGACCCAGTACTTC

d_gene: TRBD2
j_gene: TRBJ2-7
v_gene: TRBV4-2
abundance: NA
CDR3aa: CASSPPGLAEPYEQYF
CDR3nt: TGTGCCAGCAGCCCACCGGGACTAGCGGAACCCTACGAGCAGTACTTC

d_gene: NA
j_gene: TRBJ1-5
v_gene: TRBV2
abundance: NA
CDR3aa: CASSDFSNQPQHF
CDR3nt: TGTGCCAGCAGTGACTTTAGCAATCAGCCCCAGCATTTT

d_gene: NA
j_gene: TRBJ2-5
v_gene: TRBV6-5
abundance: many
CDR3aa: CASSTGPGGTQYF
CDR3nt: TGTGCCAGCAGCACCGGCCCCGGGGGGACCCAGTACTTC

d_gene: NA
j_gene: TRBJ1-1
v_gene: TRBV29-1
abundance: NA
CDR3aa: CSAIRRNTEAFF
CDR3nt: TGCAGCGCTATCCGCAGGAACACTGAAGCTTTCTTT

d_gene: NA
j_gene: TRBJ1-5
v_gene: TRBV5-6
abundance: NA
CDR3aa: CASSLVTGRYRAQHF
CDR3nt: TGTGCCAGCAGCTTGGTGACAGGACGATATCGGGCCCAGCATTTT

d_gene: NA
j_gene: TRBJ2-7
v_gene: TRBV12-3/TRBV12-4
abundance: medium-sized
CDR3aa: CASSLGYEQYF
CDR3nt: TGTGCCAGCAGCCTAGGCTACGAGCAGTACTTC

d_gene: TRBD1
j_gene: TRBJ1-2
v_gene: TRBV29-1
abundance: NA
CDR3aa: CSVDDRGRGYTF
CDR3nt: TGCAGCGTTGATGATAGGGGGCGGGGCTACACCTTC

d_gene: NA
j_gene: TRBJ1-5
v_gene: TRBV5-4
abundance: many
CDR3aa: CASSLGYSPQHF
CDR3nt: TGTGCCAGCAGCTTGGGCTACAGCCCCCAGCATTTT

d_gene: TRBD1
j_gene: TRBJ1-1
v_gene: TRBV25-1
abundance: NA
CDR3aa: CASSTTGDTEAFF
CDR3nt: TGTGCCAGCAGCACGACAGGGGACACTGAAGCTTTCTTT

d_gene: NA
j_gene: TRBJ2-7
v_gene: TRBV6-2/TRBV6-3
abundance: once
CDR3aa: CASSYGPTGHLYF
CDR3nt: TGTGCCAGCAGTTACGGCCCGACAGGCCACCTGTACTTC